This section outlines one T cell receptor beta chain sequence together with its context. What it recognizes is unknown. The sample belongs to a study of post-analysis software for immune sequencing data. Findings of the study overall: Compared with controls, patients had more of five TRBV segments, including TRBV5-6, TRBV5-1 and TRBV20-1.

V lost 0 bases and J 4 bases, leaving 12 bases between the germline ends. This CDR3 comprises 14 residues. Germline V CDR1 and CDR2: SQVTM, ANQGSEA. Each TCR beta cDNA library carried unique molecular identifiers. There were about 0.95 to 11 million T cells, and about 540,000 cDNA molecules came from them. One entry per CDR3 protein, called by TCRdb with MiXCR from the PCR reads. The profile shows roughly 800,000 distinct CDR3 sequences, about 53% of them singletons. The V and J genes are TRBV29-1 and TRBJ2-5; possible D gene TRBD2, 6 bases. This clonotype originated in a girl between 5 and 17 years old with multiple sclerosis. Material for sequencing was blood. The CDR3 reads CSVEDQHGGETQYF. The CDR3 DNA follows: TGCAGCGTTGAAGACCAACACGGGGGAGAGACCCAGTACTTC.